This TCR beta chain was found in a study of blood T cell repertoires in COVID-19. Profiling relied on immunoSEQ multiplex PCR, and the TCRdb table lists in-frame clones only, not all of them. The data show under 200,000 clones, roughly 90% seen once. The CDR3 sequence is 15 residues long. The germline CDR1 and CDR2 sequences are SNHLY and FYNNEI. With 7 bases removed from V and 3 bases from J, the gap between germline ends came to 15 bases. Sequencing was done on a sample of peripheral blood. The origin of this receptor is a man aged 55 to 69 with acute or convalescent COVID-19. The J gene is TRBJ2-2, the V gene TRBV2; TRBD2 might be the D (6 bases). This CDR3 reads CASNRDSPDTGELFF. CDR3 bases: TGTGCCAGCAATCGGGACTCCCCAGACACCGGGGAGCTGTTTTTT.